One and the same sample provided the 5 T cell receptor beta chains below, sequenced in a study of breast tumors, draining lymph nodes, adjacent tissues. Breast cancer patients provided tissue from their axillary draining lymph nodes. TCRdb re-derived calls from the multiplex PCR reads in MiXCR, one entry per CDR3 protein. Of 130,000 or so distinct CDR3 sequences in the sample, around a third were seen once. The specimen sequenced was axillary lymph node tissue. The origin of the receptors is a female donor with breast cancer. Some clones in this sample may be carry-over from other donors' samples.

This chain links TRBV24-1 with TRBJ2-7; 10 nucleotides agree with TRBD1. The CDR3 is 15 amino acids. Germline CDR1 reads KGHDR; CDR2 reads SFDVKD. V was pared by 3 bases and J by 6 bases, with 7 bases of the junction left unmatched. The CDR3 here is CATSDEGQGRGEQYF. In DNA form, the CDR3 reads TGTGCCACCAGTGATGAGGGACAGGGGCGGGGCGAGCAGTACTTC.

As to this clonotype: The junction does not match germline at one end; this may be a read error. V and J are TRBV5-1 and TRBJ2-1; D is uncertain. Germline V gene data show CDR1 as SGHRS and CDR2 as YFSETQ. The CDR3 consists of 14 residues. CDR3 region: CASGLATGFDEQFF. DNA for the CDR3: TGCGCCAGCGGCTTGGCAACTGGCTTCGATGAGCAGTTCTTC.

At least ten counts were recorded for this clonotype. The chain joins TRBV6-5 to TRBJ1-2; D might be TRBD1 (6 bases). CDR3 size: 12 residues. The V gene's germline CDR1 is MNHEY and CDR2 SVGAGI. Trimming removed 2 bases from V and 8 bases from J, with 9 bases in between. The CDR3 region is CASSYAGAGYTF. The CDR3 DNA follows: TGTGCCAGCAGTTACGCAGGGGCCGGCTACACCTTC.

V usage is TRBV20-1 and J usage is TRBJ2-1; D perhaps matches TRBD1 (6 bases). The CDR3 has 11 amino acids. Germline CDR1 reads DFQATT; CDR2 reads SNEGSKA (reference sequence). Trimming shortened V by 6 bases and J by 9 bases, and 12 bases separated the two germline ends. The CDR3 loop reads CSARRGSEQFF. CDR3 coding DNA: TGCAGTGCCAGAAGGGGGTCTGAGCAGTTCTTC.

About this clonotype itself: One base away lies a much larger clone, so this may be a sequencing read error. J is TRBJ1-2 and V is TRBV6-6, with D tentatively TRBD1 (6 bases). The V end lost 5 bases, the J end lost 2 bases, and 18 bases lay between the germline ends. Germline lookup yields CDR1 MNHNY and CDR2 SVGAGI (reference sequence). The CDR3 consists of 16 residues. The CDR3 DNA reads TGTGCCAGCAGTCCCCATCGTCGGGACAAGAACTATGGCTACACCTTC. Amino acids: CASSPHRRDKNYGYTF.